The entry below describes one TCR beta chain. Losses at the gene ends were 6 bases for V and 4 bases for J; bases not matched to a gene: 11. Germline V gene data show CDR1 as DFQATT and CDR2 as SNEGSKA (reference sequence). This CDR3 spans 14 amino acids. TCRdb re-called the PCR reads through MiXCR, storing one row per CDR3 protein. The repertoire has some 90,000 distinct CDR3 sequences, about 50% of them found once; the top ten carry about 9.5%. These data originate in a study of CDR3 diversity in severe acne. Sequences were obtained from blood. The clonotype comes from a male donor in good health, serving as a control. This sequence joins TRBV20-1 and TRBJ1-2, with 7 bases that match TRBD1. The CDR3 region is CSAARQGSVYGYTF. The DNA of the CDR3 is TGCAGTGCAGCCCGACAGGGATCAGTCTATGGCTACACCTTC.